This T cell receptor beta chain was documented in a study of CD8 T cells in Susac syndrome. This CDR3 has 12 amino acids. V lost 1 base and J lost 7, with 11 bases in between. Germline values: CDR1 SQVTM, CDR2 ANQGSEA. In blood CD8+ and CD4+ T cells, TCR beta underwent sequencing. Random-hexamer reverse transcription was applied to about 0.5 to 1 ug RNA. Across 54 Vbeta and 13 Jbeta, immunoSEQ multiplex PCR amplified TCR beta CDR3. Each CDR3 protein gets one entry after TCRdb re-called the immunoSEQ multiplex PCR reads with MiXCR. The data contain just over 150,000 distinct CDR3 sequences, roughly 94% of them seen just once; the ten biggest clones take up roughly 0.21%.

The chain recombines TRBV29-1 with TRBJ2-7, with D unresolved. Sequencing was performed on CD8+ T cells from PBMCs. The clonotype was recovered from a human donor with multiple sclerosis. CDR3 DNA: TGCAGCGTTGAAGGACGCCTTGGGGAGCAGTACTTC. Translated, it gives CSVEGRLGEQYF.